This TCR beta chain was retrieved from a study of CD8+CD57+ T cells in acquired aplastic anemia. Looking at the study overall: An average of roughly 2.9 ug of DNA was obtained from sorted CD4+ and CD8+ cells. Study-wide results and limits: Patients and controls had CD8+ Simpson's diversity values that were not significantly distinct. Between patients and controls, 25 to 35 CD8+ CDR3 sequences were found in common.

CDR1 MRHNA and CDR2 SNTAGT come from the germline V gene. CDR3 length equals 14 residues. Concerning this clonotype: The antigen remains unidentified. At one end the junction does not follow the germline gene, possibly because of a read error.

For CDR3 and TCR beta VDJ profiling, genomic DNA was the template used. TCRdb fed the reads into MiXCR, producing one record per CDR3 protein. The sample lists around 430,000 distinct CDR3 sequences, less than 35% occurring once. Previously, flow cytometry had revealed CD8+CD57+ cell expansion in the patients chosen for sequencing. Severe acquired aplastic anemia was the diagnosis recorded for all patients. This clonotype was sampled from a human donor with aplastic anemia. Sequencing was done on a sample of sorted CD4+, CD8+, or CD8+CD57+ T cells (not recorded which) from PBMCs. The rearrangement uses TRBV6-4 and TRBJ1-5; 8 nucleotides agree with TRBD1. The CDR3 spells CASSESGGGQPPHF. For the CDR3, the DNA is TGTGCCAGCAGTGAATCAGGGGGCGGTCAGCCCCCGCATTTT.